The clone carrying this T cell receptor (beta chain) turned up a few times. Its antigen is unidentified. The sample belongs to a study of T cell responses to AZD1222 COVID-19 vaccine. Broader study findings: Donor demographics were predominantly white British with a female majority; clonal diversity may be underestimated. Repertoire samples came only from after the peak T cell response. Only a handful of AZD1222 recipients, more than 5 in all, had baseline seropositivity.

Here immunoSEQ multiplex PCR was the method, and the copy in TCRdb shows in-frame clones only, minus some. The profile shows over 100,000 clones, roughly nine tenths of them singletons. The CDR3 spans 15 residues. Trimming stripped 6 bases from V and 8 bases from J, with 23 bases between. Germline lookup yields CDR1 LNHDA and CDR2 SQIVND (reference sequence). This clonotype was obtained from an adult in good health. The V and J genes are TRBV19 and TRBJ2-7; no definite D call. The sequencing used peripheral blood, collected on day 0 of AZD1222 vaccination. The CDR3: CASSPERARATQQYF. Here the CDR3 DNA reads TGTGCCAGTAGCCCAGAGAGAGCTCGGGCTACCCAGCAGTACTTC. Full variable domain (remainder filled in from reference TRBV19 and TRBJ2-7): DGGITQSPKYLFRKEGQNVTLSCEQNLNHDAMYWYRQDPGQGLRLIYYSQIVNDFQKGDIAEGYSVSREKKESFPLTVTSAQKNPTAFYLCASSPERARATQQYFGPGTRLTVT.